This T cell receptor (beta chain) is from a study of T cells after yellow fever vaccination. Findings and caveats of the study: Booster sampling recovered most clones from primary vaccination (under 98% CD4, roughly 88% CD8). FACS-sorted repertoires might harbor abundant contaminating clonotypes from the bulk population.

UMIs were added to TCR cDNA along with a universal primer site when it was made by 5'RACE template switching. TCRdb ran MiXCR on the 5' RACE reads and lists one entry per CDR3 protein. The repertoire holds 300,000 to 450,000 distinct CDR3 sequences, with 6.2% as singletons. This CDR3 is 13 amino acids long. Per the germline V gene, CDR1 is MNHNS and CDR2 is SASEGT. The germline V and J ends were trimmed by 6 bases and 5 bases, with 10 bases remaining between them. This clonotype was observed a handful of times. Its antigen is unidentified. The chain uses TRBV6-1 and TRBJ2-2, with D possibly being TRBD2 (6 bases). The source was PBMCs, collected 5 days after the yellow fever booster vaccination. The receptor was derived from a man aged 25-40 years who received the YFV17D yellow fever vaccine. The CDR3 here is CASRTGETGELFF. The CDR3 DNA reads TGTGCCAGCAGGACGGGGGAGACCGGGGAGCTGTTTTTT.